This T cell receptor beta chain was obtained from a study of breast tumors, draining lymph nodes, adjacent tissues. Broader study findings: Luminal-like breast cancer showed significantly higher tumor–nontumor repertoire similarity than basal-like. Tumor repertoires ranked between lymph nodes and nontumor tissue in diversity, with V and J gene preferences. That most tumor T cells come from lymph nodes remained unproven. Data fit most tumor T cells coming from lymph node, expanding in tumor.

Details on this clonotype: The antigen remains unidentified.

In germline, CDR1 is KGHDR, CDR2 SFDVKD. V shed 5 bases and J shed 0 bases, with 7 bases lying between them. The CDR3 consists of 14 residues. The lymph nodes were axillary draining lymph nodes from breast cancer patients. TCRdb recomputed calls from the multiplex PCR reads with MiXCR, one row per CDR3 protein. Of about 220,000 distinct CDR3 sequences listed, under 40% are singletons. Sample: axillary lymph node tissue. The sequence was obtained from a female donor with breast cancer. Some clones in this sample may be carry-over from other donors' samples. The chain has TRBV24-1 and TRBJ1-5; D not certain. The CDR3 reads CATSALCSNQPQHF. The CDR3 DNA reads TGTGCCACCAGTGCACTGTGTAGCAATCAGCCCCAGCATTTT.